This TCR beta chain was obtained from a study of T cell repertoires in cytomegalovirus infection. Whole-study context: It can be stated that public TCR beta signatures indicated CMV infection as well as a matching HLA type. Study results and caveats: The cumulative frequency of public TCR beta families distinguished individuals who carried CMV together with the relevant HLA. In two of eight donors, the top clonotype was HLA-C-restricted CMV-specific.

The CDR3 covers 14 residues. Trimming stripped 5 bases from V and 0 bases from J, with 8 bases between. TCRdb fed the reads into MiXCR, producing one record per CDR3 protein. This repertoire shows 680,000 or so distinct CDR3 sequences, 35% found once; its top ten account for 2.8%. About this clonotype: The antigen remains undetermined.

This receptor was identified in a human donor in good health (CMV status not recorded). Some clones in this sample may be carry-over from other donors' samples. The sequencing input was PBMCs. V gene TRBV12-3 or TRBV12-4 combines with J gene TRBJ2-4, with D tentatively TRBD2 (5 bases). The CDR3 region has the DNA TGTGCCAGCAGTCAGGAGGTAGCCAAAAACATTCAGTACTTC. Translation gives CASSQEVAKNIQYF.